This TCR beta chain was obtained from a study of T cells in Graves' hyperthyroidism and ophthalmopathy. TCR beta CDR3 regions were amplified from RNA transcripts. The HTBI set primed first-round TCR CDR3 RT-PCR. TCRdb fed the multiplex PCR reads into MiXCR, producing one record per CDR3 protein. Seen here are 210,000 or so distinct CDR3 sequences, under 20% observed once, and the top ten hold 50%. This clonotype was detected a few times. Antigen: not known. Study findings and constraints: From stable hyperthyroidism, ophthalmopathy was set apart by a 13 V-J model.

Sequencing was carried out using blood. This clonotype was obtained from a middle-aged man with Graves' hyperthyroidism.

The CDR3 region has the DNA TGTGCCAGCAGTTTTAAAACCGGGACAGGGGATTCCTACGAGCAGTACTTC. Translation: CASSFKTGTGDSYEQYF. This chain links TRBV12-3 or TRBV12-4 with TRBJ2-7; 10 bases agree with TRBD1. The CDR3 consists of 17 residues. V was clipped by 3 bases and J by 1 base; unmatched bases: 9.